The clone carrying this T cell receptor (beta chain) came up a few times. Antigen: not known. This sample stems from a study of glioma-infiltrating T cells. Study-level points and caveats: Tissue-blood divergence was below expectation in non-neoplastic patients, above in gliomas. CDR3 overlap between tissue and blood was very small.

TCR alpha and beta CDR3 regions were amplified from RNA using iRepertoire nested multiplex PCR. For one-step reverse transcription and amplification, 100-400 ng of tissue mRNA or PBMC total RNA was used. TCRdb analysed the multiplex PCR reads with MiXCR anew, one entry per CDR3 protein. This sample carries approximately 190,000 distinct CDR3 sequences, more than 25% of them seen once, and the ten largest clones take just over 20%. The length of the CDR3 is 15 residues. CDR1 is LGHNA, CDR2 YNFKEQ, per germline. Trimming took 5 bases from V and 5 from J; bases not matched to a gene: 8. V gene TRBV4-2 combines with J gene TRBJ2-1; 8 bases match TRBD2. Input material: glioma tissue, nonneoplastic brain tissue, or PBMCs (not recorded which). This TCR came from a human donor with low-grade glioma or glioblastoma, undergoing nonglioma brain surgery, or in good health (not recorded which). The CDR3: CASSAISGSHNEQFF. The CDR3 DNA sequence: TGTGCCAGCAGCGCCATCAGCGGGAGCCACAATGAGCAGTTCTTC.